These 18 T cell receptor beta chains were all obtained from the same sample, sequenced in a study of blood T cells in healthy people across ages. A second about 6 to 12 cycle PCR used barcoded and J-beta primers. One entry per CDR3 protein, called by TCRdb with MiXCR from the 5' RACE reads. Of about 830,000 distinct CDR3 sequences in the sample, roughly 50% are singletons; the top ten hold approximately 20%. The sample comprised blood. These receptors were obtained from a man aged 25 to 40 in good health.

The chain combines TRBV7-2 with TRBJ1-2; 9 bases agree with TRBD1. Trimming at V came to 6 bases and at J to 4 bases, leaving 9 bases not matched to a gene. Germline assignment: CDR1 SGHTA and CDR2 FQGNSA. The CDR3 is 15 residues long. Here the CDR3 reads CASSRGDRASYGYTF. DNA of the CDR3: TGTGCCAGCAGTCGGGGGGACAGGGCCTCCTATGGCTACACCTTC.

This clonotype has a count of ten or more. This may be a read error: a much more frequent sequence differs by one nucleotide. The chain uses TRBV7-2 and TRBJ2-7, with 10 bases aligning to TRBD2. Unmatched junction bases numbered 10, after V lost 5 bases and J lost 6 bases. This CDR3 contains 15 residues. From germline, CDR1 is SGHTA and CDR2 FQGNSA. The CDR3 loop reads CASSRSGGGISEQYF. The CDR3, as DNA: TGTGCCAGCAGCCGGAGCGGGGGGGGAATAAGCGAGCAGTACTTC.

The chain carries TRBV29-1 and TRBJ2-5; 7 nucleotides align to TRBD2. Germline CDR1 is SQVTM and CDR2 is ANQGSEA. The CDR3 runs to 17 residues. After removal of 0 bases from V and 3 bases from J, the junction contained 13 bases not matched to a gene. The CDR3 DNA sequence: TGCAGCGTTGAAGATTTACGGTCGAGGAGCGGGAAAGAGACCCAGTACTTC. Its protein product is CSVEDLRSRSGKETQYF.

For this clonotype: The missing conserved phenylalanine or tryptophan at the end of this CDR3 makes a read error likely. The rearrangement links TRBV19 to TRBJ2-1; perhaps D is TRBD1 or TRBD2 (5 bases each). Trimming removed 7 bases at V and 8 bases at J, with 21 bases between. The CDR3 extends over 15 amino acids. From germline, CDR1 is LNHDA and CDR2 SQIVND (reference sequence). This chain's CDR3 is CASKNGTRRGDEQFL. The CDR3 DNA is TGTGCCAGTAAAAATGGGACCAGGAGAGGCGATGAGCAGTTCTTG.

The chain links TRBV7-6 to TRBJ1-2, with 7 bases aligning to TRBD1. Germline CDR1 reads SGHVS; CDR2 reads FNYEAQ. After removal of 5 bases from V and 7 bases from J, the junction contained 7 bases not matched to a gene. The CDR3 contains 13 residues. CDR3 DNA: TGTGCCAGCAGCATTACAGGGGATGGTGGCTACACCTTC. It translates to CASSITGDGGYTF.

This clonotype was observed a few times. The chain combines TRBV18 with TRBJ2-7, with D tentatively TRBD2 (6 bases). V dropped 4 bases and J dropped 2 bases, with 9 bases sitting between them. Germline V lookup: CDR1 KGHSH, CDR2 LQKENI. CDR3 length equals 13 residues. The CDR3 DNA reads TGTGCCAGCTCACGGGGGGAAGCCTACGAGCAGTACTTC. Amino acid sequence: CASSRGEAYEQYF.

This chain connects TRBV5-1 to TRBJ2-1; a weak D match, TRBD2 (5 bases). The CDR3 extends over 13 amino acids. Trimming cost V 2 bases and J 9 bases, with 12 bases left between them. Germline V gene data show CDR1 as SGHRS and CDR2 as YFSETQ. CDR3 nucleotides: TGCGCCAGCAGCTTATTAGCGTATAGTGAGCAGTTCTTC. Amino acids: CASSLLAYSEQFF.

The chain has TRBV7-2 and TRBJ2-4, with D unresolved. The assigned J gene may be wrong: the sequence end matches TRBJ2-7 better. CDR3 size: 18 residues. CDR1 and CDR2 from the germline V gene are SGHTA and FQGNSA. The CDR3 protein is CASSLSVSSPALVYEQYF. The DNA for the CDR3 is TGTGCCAGCAGCTTATCGGTTAGCTCGCCGGCCCTGGTTTACGAGCAGTACTTC.

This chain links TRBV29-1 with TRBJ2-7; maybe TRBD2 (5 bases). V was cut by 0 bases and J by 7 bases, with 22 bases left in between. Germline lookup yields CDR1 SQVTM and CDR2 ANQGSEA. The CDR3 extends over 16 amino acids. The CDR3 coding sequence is TGCAGCGTTGAAGATTTCGGGGAGTCTAAATACAATGAGCAGTACTTC. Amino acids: CSVEDFGESKYNEQYF.

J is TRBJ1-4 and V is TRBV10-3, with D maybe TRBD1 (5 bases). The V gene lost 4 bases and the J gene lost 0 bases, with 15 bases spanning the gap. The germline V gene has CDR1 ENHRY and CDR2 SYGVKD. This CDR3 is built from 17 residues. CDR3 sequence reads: CAISGGPGTTTNEKLFF. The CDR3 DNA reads TGTGCCATCAGTGGGGGACCGGGCACTACAACTAATGAAAAACTGTTTTTT.

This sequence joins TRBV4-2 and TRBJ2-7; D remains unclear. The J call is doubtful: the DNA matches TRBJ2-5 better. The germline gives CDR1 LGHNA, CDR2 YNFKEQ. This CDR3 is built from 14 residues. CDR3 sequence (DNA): TGTGCCAGCAGCCAAGTGCAGATTCAAGAGACCCAGTACTTC. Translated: CASSQVQIQETQYF.

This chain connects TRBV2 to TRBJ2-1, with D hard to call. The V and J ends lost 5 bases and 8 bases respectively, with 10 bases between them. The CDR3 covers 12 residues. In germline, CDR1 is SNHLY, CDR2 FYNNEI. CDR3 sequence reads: CASSTLGYEQFF. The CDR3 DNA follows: TGTGCCAGCAGTACCCTCGGGTATGAGCAGTTCTTC.

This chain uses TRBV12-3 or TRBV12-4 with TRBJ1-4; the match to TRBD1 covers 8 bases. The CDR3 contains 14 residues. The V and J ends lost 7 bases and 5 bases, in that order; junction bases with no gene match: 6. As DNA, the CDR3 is TGTGCCAGCACCCCGACAGGGGTGAATGAAAAACTGTTTTTT. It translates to CASTPTGVNEKLFF.

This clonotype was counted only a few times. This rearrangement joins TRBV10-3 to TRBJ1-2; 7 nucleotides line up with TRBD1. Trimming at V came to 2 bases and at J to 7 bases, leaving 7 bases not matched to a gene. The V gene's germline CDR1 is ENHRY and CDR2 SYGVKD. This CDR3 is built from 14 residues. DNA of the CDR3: TGTGCCATCAGTGAGAGGAGGGACAGTAGTGGCTACACCTTC. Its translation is CAISERRDSSGYTF.

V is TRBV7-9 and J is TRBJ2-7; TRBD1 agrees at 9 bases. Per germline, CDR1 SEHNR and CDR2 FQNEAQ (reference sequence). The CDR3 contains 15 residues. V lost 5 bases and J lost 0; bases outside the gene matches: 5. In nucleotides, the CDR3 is TGTGCCAGCAGCACAAACAGGGGGCCCTCCTACGAGCAGTACTTC. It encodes CASSTNRGPSYEQYF.

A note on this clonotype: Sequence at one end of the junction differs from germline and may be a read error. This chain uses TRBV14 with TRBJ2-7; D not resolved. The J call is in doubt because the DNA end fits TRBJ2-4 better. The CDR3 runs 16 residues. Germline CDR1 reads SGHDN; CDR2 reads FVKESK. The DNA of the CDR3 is TGTGCCAGCAGCCAGGAACCTCTGGGGTTCAAAAGCATTCAGTACTTC. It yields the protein CASSQEPLGFKSIQYF.

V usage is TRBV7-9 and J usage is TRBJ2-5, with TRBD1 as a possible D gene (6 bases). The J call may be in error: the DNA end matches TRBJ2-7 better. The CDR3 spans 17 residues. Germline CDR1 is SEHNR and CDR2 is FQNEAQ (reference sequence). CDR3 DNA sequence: TGTGCCAGCAGTCCAATTCAAGGACAGCAAAGAGGCTACGAGCAGTACTTC. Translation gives CASSPIQGQQRGYEQYF.

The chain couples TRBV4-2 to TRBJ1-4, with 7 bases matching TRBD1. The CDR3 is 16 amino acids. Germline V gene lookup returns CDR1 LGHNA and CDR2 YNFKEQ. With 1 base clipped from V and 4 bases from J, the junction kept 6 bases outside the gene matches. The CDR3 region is CASSQATGQFNEKLFF. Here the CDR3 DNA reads TGTGCCAGCAGCCAAGCCACGGGACAGTTTAATGAAAAACTGTTTTTT.